This note documents a single T cell receptor beta chain sequence. In the original processing: Estimation of nucleated cell counts relied on the amplification of reference gene primers. The table came from immunoSEQ multiplex PCR; TCRdb's copy has only in-frame clones and leaves some out. V, J and clone size derive from that table, while D and trimming were established from the DNA sequence. Of 210,000 or so clones listed, 80% are singletons. This specimen belongs to a study of blood T cell repertoires in COVID-19. Across the study: Spain, Italy and the United States supplied samples that represented acute and convalescent COVID-19.

Ages ranged from about 18 to 89 years, with residence in under 25 US areas. Germline loops: CDR1 MDHEN, CDR2 SYDVKM. V gave up 5 bases and J gave up 0 bases, with 16 bases separating them. The CDR3 spans 16 residues. The clonotype originates from a woman between 40 and 55 years old with acute COVID-19. This rearrangement joins TRBV28 to TRBJ1-1; no reliable D call. Sequenced sample: PBMCs or T cells enriched from blood (not recorded which). This chain's CDR3 is CASSPLGVAMNTEAFF. Here the CDR3 DNA reads TGTGCCAGCAGTCCCCTCGGGGTCGCCATGAACACTGAAGCTTTCTTT.